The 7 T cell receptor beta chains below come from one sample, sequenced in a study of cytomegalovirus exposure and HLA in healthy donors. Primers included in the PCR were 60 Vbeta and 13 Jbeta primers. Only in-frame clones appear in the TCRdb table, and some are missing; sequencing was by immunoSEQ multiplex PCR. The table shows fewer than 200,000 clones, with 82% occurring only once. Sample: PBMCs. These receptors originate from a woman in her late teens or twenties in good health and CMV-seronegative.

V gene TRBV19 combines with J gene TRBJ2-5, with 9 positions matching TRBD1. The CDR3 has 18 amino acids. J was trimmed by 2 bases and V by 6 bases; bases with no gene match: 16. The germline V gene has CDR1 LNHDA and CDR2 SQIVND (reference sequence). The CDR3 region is CASRPTTTGTGKQETQYF. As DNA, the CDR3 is TGTGCCAGTAGGCCAACCACCACCGGGACAGGGAAACAAGAGACCCAGTACTTC.

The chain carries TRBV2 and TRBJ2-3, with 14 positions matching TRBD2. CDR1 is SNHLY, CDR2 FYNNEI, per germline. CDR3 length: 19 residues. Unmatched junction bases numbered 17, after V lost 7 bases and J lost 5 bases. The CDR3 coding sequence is TGTGCCAGCACCGGGACAGCGATGACTAGCGGGAGGGCCCAAGATACGCAGTATTTT. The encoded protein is CASTGTAMTSGRAQDTQYF.

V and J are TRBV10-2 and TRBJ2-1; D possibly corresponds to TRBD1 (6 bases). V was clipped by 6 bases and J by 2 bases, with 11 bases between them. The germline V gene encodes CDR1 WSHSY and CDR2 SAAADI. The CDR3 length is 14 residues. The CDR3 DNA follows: TGCGCCAGCAGCCGACAGGACGCCTACAATGAGCAGTTCTTC. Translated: CASSRQDAYNEQFF.

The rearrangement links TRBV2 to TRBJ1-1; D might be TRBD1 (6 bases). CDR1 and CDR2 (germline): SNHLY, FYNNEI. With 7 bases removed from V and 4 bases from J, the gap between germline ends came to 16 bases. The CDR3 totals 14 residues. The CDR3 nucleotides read TGTGCCAGCATTGCCGTGGGGGCTAGCACTGAAGCTTTCTTT. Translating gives CASIAVGASTEAFF.

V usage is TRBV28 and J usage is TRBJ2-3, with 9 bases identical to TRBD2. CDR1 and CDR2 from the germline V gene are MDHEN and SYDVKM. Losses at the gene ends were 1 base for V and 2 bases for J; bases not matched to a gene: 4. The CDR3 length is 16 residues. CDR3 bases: TGTGCCAGCAGTTTATTCGCGGGAGGGCTCACAGATACGCAGTATTTT. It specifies CASSLFAGGLTDTQYF.

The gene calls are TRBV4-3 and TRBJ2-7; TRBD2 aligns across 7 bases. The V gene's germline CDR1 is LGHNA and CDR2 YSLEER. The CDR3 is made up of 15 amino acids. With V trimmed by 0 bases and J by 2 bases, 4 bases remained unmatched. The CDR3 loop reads CASSQDGLAAYEQYF. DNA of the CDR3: TGCGCCAGCAGCCAAGATGGCCTAGCGGCCTACGAGCAGTACTTC.

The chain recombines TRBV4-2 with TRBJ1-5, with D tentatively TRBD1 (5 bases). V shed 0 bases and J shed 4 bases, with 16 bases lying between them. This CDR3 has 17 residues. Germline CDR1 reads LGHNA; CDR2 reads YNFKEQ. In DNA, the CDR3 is TGTGCCAGCAGCCAAGACCCGCTGGGGCTCTTAAATCAGCCCCAGCATTTT. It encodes CASSQDPLGLLNQPQHF.